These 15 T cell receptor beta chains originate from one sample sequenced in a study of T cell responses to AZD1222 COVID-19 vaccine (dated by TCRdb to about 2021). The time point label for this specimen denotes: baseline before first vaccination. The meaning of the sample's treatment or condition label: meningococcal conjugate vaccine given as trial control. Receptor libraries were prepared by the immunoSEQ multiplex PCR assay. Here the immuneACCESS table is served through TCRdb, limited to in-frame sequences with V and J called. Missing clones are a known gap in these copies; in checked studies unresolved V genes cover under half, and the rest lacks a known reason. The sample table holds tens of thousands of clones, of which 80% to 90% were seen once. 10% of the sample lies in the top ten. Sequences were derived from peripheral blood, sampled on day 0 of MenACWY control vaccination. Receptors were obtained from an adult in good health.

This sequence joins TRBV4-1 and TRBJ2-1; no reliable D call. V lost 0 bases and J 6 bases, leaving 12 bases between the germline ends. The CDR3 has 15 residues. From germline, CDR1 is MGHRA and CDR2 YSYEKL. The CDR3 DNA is TGCGCCAGCAGCCAAGATCTTCGATCCATCAATGAGCAGTTCTTC. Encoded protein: CASSQDLRSINEQFF.

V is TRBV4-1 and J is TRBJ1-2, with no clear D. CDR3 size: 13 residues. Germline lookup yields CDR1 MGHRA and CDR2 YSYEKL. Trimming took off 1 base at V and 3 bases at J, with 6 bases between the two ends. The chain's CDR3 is CASSQGRDYGYTF. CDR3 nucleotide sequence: TGCGCCAGCAGCCAAGGGCGGGACTATGGCTACACCTTC.

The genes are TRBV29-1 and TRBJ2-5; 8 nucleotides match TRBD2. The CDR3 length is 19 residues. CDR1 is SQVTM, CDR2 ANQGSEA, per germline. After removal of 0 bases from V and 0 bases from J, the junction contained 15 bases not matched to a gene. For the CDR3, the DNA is TGCAGCGTTGAAGATGCGGTTCTAGCGGGCGGGGGGTACCAAGAGACCCAGTACTTC. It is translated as CSVEDAVLAGGGYQETQYF.

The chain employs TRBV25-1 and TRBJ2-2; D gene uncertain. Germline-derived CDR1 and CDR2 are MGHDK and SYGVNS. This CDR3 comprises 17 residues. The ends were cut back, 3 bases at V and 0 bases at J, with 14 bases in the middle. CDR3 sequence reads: CASSDPPQRTNTGELFF. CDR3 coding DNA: TGTGCCAGCAGTGACCCCCCACAGAGAACGAACACCGGGGAGCTGTTTTTT.

CDR3 region: CASSEEYGLEQFF. The CDR3 bases are TGTGCCAGCAGTGAAGAGTACGGCCTTGAGCAGTTCTTC. V is TRBV6-1 and J is TRBJ2-1; no clear D. The CDR3 consists of 13 residues. Germline V gene sequence: CDR1 MNHNS, CDR2 SASEGT. Trimming shortened V by 1 base and J by 9 bases, and 10 bases separated the two germline ends.

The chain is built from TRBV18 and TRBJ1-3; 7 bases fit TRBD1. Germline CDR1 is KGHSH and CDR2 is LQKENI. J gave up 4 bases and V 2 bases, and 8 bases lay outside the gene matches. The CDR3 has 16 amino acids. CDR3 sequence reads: CASSPSRQGLGNTIYF. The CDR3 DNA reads TGTGCCAGCTCACCATCGAGACAGGGCCTCGGAAACACCATATATTTT. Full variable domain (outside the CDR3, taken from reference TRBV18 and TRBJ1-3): NAGVMQNPRHLVRRRGQEARLRCSPMKGHSHVYWYRQLPEEGLKFMVYLQKENIIDESGMPKERFSAEFPKEGPSILRIQQVVRGDSAAYFCASSPSRQGLGNTIYFGEGSWLTVV.

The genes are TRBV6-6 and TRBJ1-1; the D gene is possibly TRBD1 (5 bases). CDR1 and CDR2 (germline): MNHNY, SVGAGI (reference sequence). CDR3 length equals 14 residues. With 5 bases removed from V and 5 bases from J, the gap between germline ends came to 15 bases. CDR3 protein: CASSQGNKGTEAFF. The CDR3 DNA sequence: TGTGCCAGCAGTCAGGGTAATAAGGGAACTGAAGCTTTCTTT.

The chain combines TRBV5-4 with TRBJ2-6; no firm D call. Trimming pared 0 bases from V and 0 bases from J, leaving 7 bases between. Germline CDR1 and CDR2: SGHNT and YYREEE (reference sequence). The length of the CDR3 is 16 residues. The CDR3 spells CASSLDVDSGANVLTF. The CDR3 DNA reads TGTGCCAGCAGCTTGGACGTGGACTCTGGGGCCAACGTCCTGACTTTC. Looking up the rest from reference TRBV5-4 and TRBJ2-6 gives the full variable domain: ETGVTQSPTHLIKTRGQQVTLRCSSQSGHNTVSWYQQALGQGPQFIFQYYREEENGRGNFPPRFSGLQFPNYSSELNVNALELDDSALYLCASSLDVDSGANVLTFGAGSRLTVL.

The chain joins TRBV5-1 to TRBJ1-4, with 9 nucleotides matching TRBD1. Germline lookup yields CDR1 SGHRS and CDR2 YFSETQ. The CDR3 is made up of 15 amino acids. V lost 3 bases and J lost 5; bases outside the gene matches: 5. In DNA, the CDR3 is TGCGCCAGCAGCTCGACAGGGGGAAGGAATGAAAAACTGTTTTTT. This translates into CASSSTGGRNEKLFF.

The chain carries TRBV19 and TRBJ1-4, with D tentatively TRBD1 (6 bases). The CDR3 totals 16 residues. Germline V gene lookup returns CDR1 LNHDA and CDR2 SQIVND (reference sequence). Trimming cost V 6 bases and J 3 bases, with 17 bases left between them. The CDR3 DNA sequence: TGTGCCAGTAGCCTGGAGGGCAGGGGATCTAATGAAAAACTGTTTTTT. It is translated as CASSLEGRGSNEKLFF.

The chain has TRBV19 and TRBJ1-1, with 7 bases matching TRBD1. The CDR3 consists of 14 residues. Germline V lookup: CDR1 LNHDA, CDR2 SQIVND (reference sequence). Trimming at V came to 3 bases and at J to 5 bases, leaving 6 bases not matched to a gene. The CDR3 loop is CASSMGTVGTEAFF. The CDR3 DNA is TGTGCCAGTAGTATGGGGACAGTCGGAACTGAAGCTTTCTTT.

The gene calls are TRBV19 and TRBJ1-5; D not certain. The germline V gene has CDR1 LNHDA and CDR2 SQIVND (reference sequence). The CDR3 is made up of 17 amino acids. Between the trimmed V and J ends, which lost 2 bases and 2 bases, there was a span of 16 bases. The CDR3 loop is CASSISIPGVGNQPQHF. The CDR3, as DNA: TGTGCCAGTAGTATATCTATTCCCGGGGTTGGCAATCAGCCCCAGCATTTT.

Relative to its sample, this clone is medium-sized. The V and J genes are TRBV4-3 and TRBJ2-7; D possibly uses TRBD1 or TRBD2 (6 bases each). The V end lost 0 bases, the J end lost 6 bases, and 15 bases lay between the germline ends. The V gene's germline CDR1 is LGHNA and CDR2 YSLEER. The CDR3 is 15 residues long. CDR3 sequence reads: CASSQDLSQGGEQYF. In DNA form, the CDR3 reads TGCGCCAGCAGCCAAGATTTATCACAGGGAGGCGAGCAGTACTTC.

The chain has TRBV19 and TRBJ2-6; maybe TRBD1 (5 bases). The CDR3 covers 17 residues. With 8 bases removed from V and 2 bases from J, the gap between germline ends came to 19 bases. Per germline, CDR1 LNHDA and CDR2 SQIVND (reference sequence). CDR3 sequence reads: CASHKGQEGAGANVLTF. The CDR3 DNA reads TGTGCCAGTCACAAGGGCCAAGAAGGGGCTGGGGCCAACGTCCTGACTTTC. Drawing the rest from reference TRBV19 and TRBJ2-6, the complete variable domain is DGGITQSPKYLFRKEGQNVTLSCEQNLNHDAMYWYRQDPGQGLRLIYYSQIVNDFQKGDIAEGYSVSREKKESFPLTVTSAQKNPTAFYLCASHKGQEGAGANVLTFGAGSRLTVL.

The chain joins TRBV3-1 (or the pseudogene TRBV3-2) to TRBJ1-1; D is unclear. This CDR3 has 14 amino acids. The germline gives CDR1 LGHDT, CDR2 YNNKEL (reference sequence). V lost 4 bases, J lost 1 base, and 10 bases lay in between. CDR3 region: CASSPGHSNTEAFF. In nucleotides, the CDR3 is TGTGCCAGCAGCCCCGGGCACTCGAACACTGAAGCTTTCTTT.